These 17 T cell receptor beta chains were all obtained from the same sample, sequenced in a study of OX40 agonist ivuxolimab in advanced cancers. The table came from immunoSEQ multiplex PCR; TCRdb's copy has only in-frame clones and leaves some out. This sample has about 90,000 clones, with roughly 93% found just once. Source: CD4+ or CD8+ T cells sorted from blood, taken in a trial of the OX40 agonist ivuxolimab. These receptor sequences come from an adult with an advanced solid tumor such as melanoma, head and neck, liver or kidney cancer.

The chain uses TRBV4-2 and TRBJ2-3; D possibly uses TRBD1 or TRBD2 (5 bases each). This CDR3 spans 18 amino acids. Trimming took 4 bases from V and 4 from J, leaving 24 bases between them. Germline values: CDR1 LGHNA, CDR2 YNFKEQ. The CDR3 nucleotides read TGTGCCAGCAGCCTGGAGCCCCGAAGGGCAGGGACCCCAGATACGCAGTATTTT. As protein: CASSLEPRRAGTPDTQYF.

As to this clone: In the same sample, other DNA sequences code for this CDR3. The rearrangement links TRBV15 to TRBJ2-5; 8 bases align to TRBD2. Germline CDR1 LNHNV, CDR2 YYDKDF (reference sequence). The CDR3 loop spans 15 amino acids. J lost 4 bases, V lost 1 base, and 5 bases had no gene match. CDR3 nucleotides: TGTGCCACCAGCAGAGCCCCGGGAGGGCGAGAGACCCAGTACTTC. Translation gives CATSRAPGGRETQYF.

The V and J genes are TRBV28 and TRBJ2-2; no definite D call. Trimming left V 2 bases short and J 7 bases short, with 5 bases between. The CDR3 covers 12 residues. Germline V CDR1 and CDR2: MDHEN, SYDVKM. The CDR3 nucleotides read TGTGCCAGCAGTTTACCTGGCGGGGAGCTGTTTTTT. Translating gives CASSLPGGELFF.

The chain recombines TRBV7-3 with TRBJ2-5, with D perhaps TRBD1 (7 bases). CDR3 length: 13 amino acids. V lost 2 bases and J 6 bases, leaving 10 bases between the germline ends. Germline V CDR1 and CDR2: SGHTA, FQGTGA. CDR3 bases: TGTGCCAGCAGCTTATCAGGGGGGCAGACCCAGTACTTC. This gives the protein CASSLSGGQTQYF. Using reference TRBV7-3 and TRBJ2-5 for the parts outside the CDR3, the full variable domain is GAGVSQTPSNKVTEKGKYVELRCDPISGHTALYWYRQSLGQGPEFLIYFQGTGAADDSGLPNDRFFAVRPEGSVSTLKIQRTERGDSAVYLCASSLSGGQTQYFGPGTRLLVL.

A few counts support this clone. This sequence joins TRBV10-1 and TRBJ2-7, with unresolved D. The CDR3 loop spans 16 amino acids. V was shortened by 0 bases and J by 2 bases, with 14 bases between the two germline ends. The V gene's germline CDR1 is WNHNN and CDR2 SYGVQD (reference sequence). CDR3 nucleotide sequence: TGCGCCAGCAGTGAGTCGCTTTGGTTCCCAACCTACGAGCAGTACTTC. This translates into CASSESLWFPTYEQYF.

For the CDR3, the DNA is TGTGCCAGCTCACCCGAGGTGCATGAGCAGTTCTTC. Encoded protein: CASSPEVHEQFF. This rearrangement joins TRBV18 to TRBJ2-1; no clear D gene. V gave up 3 bases and J gave up 8 bases, with 8 bases separating them. CDR3 size: 12 residues. Germline CDR1 KGHSH, CDR2 LQKENI.

The chain uses TRBV7-3 and TRBJ2-3; no reliable D call. Trimming shortened V by 1 base and J by 5 bases, and 16 bases separated the two germline ends. The CDR3 loop spans 16 amino acids. Germline CDR1 SGHTA, CDR2 FQGTGA. Written as DNA, the CDR3 is TGTGCCAGCAGCTTAAAAGGCTCCGACAATTTAGATACGCAGTATTTT. It specifies CASSLKGSDNLDTQYF.

The CDR3 sequence is CASTATYNEQFF. DNA for the CDR3: TGTGCCAGCACAGCAACCTACAATGAGCAGTTCTTC. The chain has TRBV11-2 and TRBJ2-1; D is unresolved. The CDR3 covers 12 residues. V shed 7 bases and J shed 2 bases, with 6 bases lying between them. CDR1 is SGHAT and CDR2 is FQNNGV in the germline V gene.

V usage is TRBV2 and J usage is TRBJ1-1; 9 bases fit TRBD1. Germline-derived CDR1 and CDR2 are SNHLY and FYNNEI. CDR3 length: 15 amino acids. V lost 2 bases to trimming and J lost 10 bases; unmatched junction nucleotides: 11. CDR3 sequence: CASSERGTGSVSAFF. CDR3 DNA: TGTGCCAGCAGTGAAAGGGGGACAGGGTCGGTGTCAGCTTTCTTT.

This clone was recorded only once. The chain combines TRBV19 with TRBJ2-3, with 13 nucleotides matching TRBD2. CDR1 and CDR2 from the germline V gene are LNHDA and SQIVND (reference sequence). With 6 bases clipped from V and 2 bases from J, the junction kept 5 bases outside the gene matches. The CDR3 is 16 amino acids. The CDR3 DNA reads as TGTGCCAGTAGACGGACTAGCGGGAGATACACAGATACGCAGTATTTT. Protein: CASRRTSGRYTDTQYF.

This chain links TRBV9 with TRBJ2-1; no firm D call. This CDR3 region has 16 residues. Trimming shortened V by 0 bases and J by 4 bases, and 14 bases separated the two germline ends. Germline V gene lookup returns CDR1 SGDLS and CDR2 YYNGEE. The CDR3 protein is CASSVAPIVRYNEQFF. DNA for the CDR3: TGTGCCAGCAGCGTAGCTCCTATAGTTAGATACAATGAGCAGTTCTTC.

The V gene is TRBV10-3, the J gene TRBJ2-5, with D tentatively TRBD1 or TRBD2 (5 bases each). The CDR3 extends over 13 amino acids. Germline-derived CDR1 and CDR2 are ENHRY and SYGVKD. Trimming removed 4 bases from V and 1 base from J, with 7 bases in between. The CDR3 region has the DNA TGTGCCATCAGTGGGGGGATCCAAGAGACCCAGTACTTC. Protein sequence: CAISGGIQETQYF.

The rearrangement links TRBV7-8 to TRBJ2-7, with 11 nucleotides matching TRBD2. The CDR3 spans 14 residues. The junction had 7 bases not matched to a gene; V was cut back by 3 bases and J by 9 bases. Per the germline V gene, CDR1 is SGHVS and CDR2 is FQNEAQ. DNA of the CDR3: TGTGCCAGCAGCTTGCCGGGACTAGCGGTTGTGCAGTACTTC. Translating it yields CASSLPGLAVVQYF.

This sequence joins TRBV20-1 and TRBJ2-7; unclear D gene. The CDR3 runs to 10 residues. The germline gives CDR1 DFQATT, CDR2 SNEGSKA (reference sequence). Trimming removed 4 bases at V and 1 base at J, with 2 bases between. CDR3 sequence (DNA): TGCAGTGCTACTTCCTACGAGCAGTACTTC. This sequence encodes CSATSYEQYF.

J is TRBJ1-3 and V is TRBV19; a possible D gene is TRBD1 (5 bases). Deletions cut 8 bases from V and 0 bases from J, with 20 bases between. Germline V gives CDR1 LNHDA, CDR2 SQIVND (reference sequence). The CDR3 length is 17 residues. DNA for the CDR3: TGTGCCAGTTGGGACCCCCGGCAGTCCAGCTCTGGAAACACCATATATTTT. Translation: CASWDPRQSSSGNTIYF. The whole variable domain, remainder taken from reference TRBV19 and TRBJ1-3, is DGGITQSPKYLFRKEGQNVTLSCEQNLNHDAMYWYRQDPGQGLRLIYYSQIVNDFQKGDIAEGYSVSREKKESFPLTVTSAQKNPTAFYLCASWDPRQSSSGNTIYFGEGSWLTVV.

J is TRBJ2-3 and V is TRBV6-1, with 7 bases fitting TRBD1. CDR3 length: 16 residues. V lost 2 bases, J lost 3 bases, and 8 bases stayed unmatched. Germline lookup yields CDR1 MNHNS and CDR2 SASEGT. The CDR3 sequence: CASSESNRGGTDTQYF. CDR3 coding DNA: TGTGCCAGCAGTGAATCGAACAGGGGTGGTACAGATACGCAGTATTTT.

The chain employs TRBV5-1 and TRBJ2-7; D is possibly TRBD1 (5 bases). V was clipped by 5 bases and J by 6 bases, with 15 bases between them. Looked up from germline, CDR1 is SGHRS and CDR2 is YFSETQ. The CDR3 covers 13 residues. CDR3 loop: CASSPQVYGEQYF. CDR3 in DNA: TGCGCCAGCAGTCCACAGGTCTATGGCGAGCAGTACTTC.